This record concerns one TCR beta chain sequence. The antigen is unknown. A second PCR of about 7 to 12 cycles used a sample-barcoded 5' primer and a J-beta primer mix. TCRdb used MiXCR to reprocess the 5' RACE reads, holding one entry per CDR3 protein. Seen here are approximately 760,000 distinct CDR3 sequences, 20% to 25% observed once, and the top ten hold just under 9.5%. The sample comes from a study of blood T cells in healthy people across ages. Per germline, CDR1 MDHEN and CDR2 SYDVKM. Trimming cost V 11 bases and J 0 bases, with 15 bases left between them. The CDR3 loop spans 14 amino acids. Study-wide results and caveats: It was held that diversity estimates obtained from one million T cells represented underestimates.

The same specimen was also included in a second study, on T cells of mothers and their children. That paper notes: For cDNA synthesis, the complete extracted RNA was used (approximately 1.4 ug per 15 ul). Thymic selection molds TCR recombination output in much the same way for related pairs as for unrelated pairs.

This clonotype was obtained from a boy between 10 and 17 years old in good health. This chain joins TRBV28 and TRBJ2-3; D is undetermined. The sequenced sample was blood. DNA for the CDR3: TGTGCCGCCGCGGCTGCACCTAGCACAGATACGCAGTATTTT. Its translation is CAAAAAPSTDTQYF.